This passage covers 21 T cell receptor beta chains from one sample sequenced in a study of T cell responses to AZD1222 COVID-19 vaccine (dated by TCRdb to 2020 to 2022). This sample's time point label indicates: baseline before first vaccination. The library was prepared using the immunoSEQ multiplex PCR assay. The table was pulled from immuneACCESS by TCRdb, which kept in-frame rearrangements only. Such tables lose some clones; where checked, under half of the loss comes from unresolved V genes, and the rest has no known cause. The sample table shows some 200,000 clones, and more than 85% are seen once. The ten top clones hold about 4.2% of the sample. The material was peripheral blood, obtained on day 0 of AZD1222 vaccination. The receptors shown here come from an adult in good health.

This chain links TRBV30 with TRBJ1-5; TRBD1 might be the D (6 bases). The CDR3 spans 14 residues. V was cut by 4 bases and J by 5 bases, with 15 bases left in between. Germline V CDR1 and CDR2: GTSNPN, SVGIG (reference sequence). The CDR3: CAWNRGDTYQPQHF. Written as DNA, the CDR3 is TGTGCCTGGAACCGTGGGGACACCTATCAGCCCCAGCATTTT.

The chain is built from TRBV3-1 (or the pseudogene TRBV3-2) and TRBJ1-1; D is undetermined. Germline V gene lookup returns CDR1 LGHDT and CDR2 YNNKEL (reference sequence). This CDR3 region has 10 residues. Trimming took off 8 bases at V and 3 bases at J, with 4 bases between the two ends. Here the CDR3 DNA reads TGTGCCAGCGGGGACACTGAAGCTTTCTTT. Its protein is CASGDTEAFF.

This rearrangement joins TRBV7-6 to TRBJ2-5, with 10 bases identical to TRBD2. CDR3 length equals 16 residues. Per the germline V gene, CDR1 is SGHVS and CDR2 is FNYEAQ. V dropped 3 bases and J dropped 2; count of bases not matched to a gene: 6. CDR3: CASSFTGLAVQETQYF. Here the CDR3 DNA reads TGTGCCAGCAGCTTCACCGGACTAGCGGTACAAGAGACCCAGTACTTC.

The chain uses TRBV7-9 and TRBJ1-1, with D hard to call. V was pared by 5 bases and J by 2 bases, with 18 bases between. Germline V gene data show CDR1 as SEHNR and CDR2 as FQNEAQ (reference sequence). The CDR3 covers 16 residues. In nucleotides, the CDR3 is TGTGCCAGCAGCGCTACTGTCGGCAGCGAAAACACTGAAGCTTTCTTT. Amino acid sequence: CASSATVGSENTEAFF.

The CDR3 loop reads CATSRVWETGGDSTEAFF. The CDR3 coding sequence is TGTGCCACCAGCAGAGTTTGGGAGACAGGTGGGGATTCCACTGAAGCTTTCTTT. The chain recombines TRBV15 with TRBJ1-1; weak D call: TRBD1 (6 bases). Germline V CDR1 and CDR2: LNHNV, YYDKDF (reference sequence). The V gene lost 1 base and the J gene lost 4 bases, with 22 bases spanning the gap. The CDR3 has 18 amino acids.

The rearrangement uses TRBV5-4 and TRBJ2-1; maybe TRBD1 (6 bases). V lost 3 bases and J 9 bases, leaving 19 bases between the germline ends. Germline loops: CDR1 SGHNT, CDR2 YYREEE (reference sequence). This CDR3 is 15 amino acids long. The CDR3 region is CASSSYRTDHLEQFF. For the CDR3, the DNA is TGTGCCAGCAGCTCGTACCGGACAGACCACCTTGAGCAGTTCTTC. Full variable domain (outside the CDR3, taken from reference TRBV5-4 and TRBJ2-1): ETGVTQSPTHLIKTRGQQVTLRCSSQSGHNTVSWYQQALGQGPQFIFQYYREEENGRGNFPPRFSGLQFPNYSSELNVNALELDDSALYLCASSSYRTDHLEQFFGPGTRLTVL.

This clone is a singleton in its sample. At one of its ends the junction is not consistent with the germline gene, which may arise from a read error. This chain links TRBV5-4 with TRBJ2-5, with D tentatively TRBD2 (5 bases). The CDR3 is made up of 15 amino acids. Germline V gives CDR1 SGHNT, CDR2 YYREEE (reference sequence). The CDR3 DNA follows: TGTGCCAGCAGCCCGCGCTCGGGGAACCAAAAGACCCAGTACTTC. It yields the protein CASSPRSGNQKTQYF.

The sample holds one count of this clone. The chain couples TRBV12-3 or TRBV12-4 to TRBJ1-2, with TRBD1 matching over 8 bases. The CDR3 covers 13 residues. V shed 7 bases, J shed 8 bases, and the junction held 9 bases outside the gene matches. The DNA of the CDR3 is TGTGCCAGCACCCGGACAGGGAGTCTCGGCTACACCTTC. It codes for CASTRTGSLGYTF.

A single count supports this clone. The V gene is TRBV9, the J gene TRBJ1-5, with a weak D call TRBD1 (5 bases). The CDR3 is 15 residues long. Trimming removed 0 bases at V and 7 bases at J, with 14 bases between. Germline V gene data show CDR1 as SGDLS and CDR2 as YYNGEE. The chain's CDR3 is CASSVGPTGIQPQHF. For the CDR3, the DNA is TGTGCCAGCAGCGTAGGACCAACAGGTATCCAGCCCCAGCATTTT.

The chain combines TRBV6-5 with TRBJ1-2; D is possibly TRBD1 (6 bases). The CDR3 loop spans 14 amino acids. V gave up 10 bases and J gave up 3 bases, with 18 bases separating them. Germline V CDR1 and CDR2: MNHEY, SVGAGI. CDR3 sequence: CATNPPGEHYGYTF. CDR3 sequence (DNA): TGTGCCACCAACCCTCCAGGGGAGCACTATGGCTACACCTTC.

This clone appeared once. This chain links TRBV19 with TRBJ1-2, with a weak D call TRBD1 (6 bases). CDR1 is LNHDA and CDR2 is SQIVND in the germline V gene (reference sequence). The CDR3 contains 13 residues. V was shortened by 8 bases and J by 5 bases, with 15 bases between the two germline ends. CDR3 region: CASSEQGDYGYTF. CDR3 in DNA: TGTGCCAGTTCCGAACAGGGTGATTATGGCTACACCTTC.

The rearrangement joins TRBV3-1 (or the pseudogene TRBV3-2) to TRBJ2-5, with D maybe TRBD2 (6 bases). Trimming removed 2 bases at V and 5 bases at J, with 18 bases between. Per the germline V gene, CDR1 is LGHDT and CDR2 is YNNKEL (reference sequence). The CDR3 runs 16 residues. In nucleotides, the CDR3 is TGTGCCAGCAGCCAATTCGTCCTTGCGGGGCGGGAGACCCAGTACTTC. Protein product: CASSQFVLAGRETQYF.

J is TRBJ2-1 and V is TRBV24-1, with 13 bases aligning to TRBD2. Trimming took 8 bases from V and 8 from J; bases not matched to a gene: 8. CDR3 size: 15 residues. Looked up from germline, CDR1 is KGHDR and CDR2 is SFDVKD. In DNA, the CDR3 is TGTGCCACCACATCCAGGACTAGCGGGAGCGATGAGCAGTTCTTC. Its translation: CATTSRTSGSDEQFF.

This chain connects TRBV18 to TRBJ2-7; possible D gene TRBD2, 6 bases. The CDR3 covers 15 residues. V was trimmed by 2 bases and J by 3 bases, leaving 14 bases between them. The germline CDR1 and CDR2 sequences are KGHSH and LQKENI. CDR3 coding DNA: TGTGCCAGCTCACCAGCTAGTATGGGACTCTACGAGCAGTACTTC. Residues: CASSPASMGLYEQYF.

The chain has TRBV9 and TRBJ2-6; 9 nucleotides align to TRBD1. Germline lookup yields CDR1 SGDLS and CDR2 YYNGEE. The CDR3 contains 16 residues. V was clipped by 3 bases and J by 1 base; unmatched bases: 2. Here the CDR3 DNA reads TGTGCCAGCAGCGCGACAGGGGGGTCTGGGGCCAACGTCCTGACTTTC. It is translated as CASSATGGSGANVLTF.

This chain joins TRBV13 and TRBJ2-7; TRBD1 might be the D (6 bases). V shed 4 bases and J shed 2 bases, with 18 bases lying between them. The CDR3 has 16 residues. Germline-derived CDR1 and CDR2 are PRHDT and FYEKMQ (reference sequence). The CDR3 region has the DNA TGTGCCAGCAGCTCGACGATAACACAGGGTACCTACGAGCAGTACTTC. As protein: CASSSTITQGTYEQYF.

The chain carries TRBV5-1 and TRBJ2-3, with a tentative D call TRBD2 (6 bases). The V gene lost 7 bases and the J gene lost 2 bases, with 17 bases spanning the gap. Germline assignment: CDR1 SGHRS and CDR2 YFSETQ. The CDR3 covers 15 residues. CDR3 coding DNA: TGCGCCAGCTCACGGACGGGGGAACACACAGATACGCAGTATTTT. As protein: CASSRTGEHTDTQYF.

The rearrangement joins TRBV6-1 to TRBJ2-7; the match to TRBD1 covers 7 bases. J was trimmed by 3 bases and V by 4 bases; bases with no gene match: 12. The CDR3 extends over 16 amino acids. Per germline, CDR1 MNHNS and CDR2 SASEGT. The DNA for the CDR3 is TGTGCCAGCAGTGGTCAAACAGGGGCGTTGGGCTACGAGCAGTACTTC. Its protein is CASSGQTGALGYEQYF.

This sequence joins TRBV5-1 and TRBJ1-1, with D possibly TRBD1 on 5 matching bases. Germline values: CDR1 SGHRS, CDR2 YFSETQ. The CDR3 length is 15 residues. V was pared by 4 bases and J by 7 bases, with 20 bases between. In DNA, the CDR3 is TGCGCCAGCAGCCTGGAGAACCACGGCAGGGTTGAAGCTTTCTTT. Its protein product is CASSLENHGRVEAFF.

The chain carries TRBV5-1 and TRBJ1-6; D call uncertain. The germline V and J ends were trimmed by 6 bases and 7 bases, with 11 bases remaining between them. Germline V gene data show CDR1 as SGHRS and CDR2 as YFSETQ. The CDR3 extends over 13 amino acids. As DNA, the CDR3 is TGCGCCAGCACTAGGACGGAGAATTCACCCCTCCACTTT. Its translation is CASTRTENSPLHF.

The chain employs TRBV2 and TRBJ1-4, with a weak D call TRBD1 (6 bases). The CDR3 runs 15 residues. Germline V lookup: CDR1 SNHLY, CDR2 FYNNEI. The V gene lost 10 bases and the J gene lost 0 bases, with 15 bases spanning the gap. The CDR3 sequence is CAIGQLGATNEKLFF. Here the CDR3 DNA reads TGTGCCATAGGACAGCTTGGCGCAACTAATGAAAAACTGTTTTTT.